This T cell receptor beta chain came from a study of cytomegalovirus exposure and HLA in healthy donors. The CDR3 contains 12 residues. V was clipped by 5 bases and J by 7 bases, with 6 bases between them. In germline, CDR1 is MNHEY, CDR2 SVGAGI. On this clone: Its antigen is currently unknown.

Study-wide points: Reports indicated that the classifier achieved high specificity and sensitivity in diagnosing cytomegalovirus status.

The primer mix had 60 Vbeta and 13 Jbeta primers. Measured with immunoSEQ multiplex PCR; TCRdb has only the in-frame clones, and not every one. The ten top clones account for around 0.95%, within a sample of around 200,000 clones. What was sequenced was PBMCs. The chain has TRBV6-5 and TRBJ1-6; D remains ambiguous. The source is a woman in her twenties or thirties in good health and CMV-seropositive. The CDR3 DNA follows: TGTGCCAGCAGTGGCGGGAATTCACCCCTCCACTTT. This sequence encodes CASSGGNSPLHF.